The TCR beta chain described here comes from a study of OX40 agonist ivuxolimab in advanced cancers. Whole-study context: It was permissible to have had prior anti-PD-1, anti-PD-L1 or anti-CTLA-4 therapy, and under 45% had some.

A history of autoimmune disease or systemic immunosuppression excluded patients. Clones were sequenced by immunoSEQ multiplex PCR, and TCRdb holds only the in-frame ones, with some missing. Altogether 35,000 to 50,000 clones are present, 70% to 90% being singletons, with the ten largest covering about a fifth. This clone has just one count. This CDR3 region has 11 residues. Per germline, CDR1 MNHNS and CDR2 SASEGT. V was trimmed by 7 bases and J by 6 bases, leaving 6 bases between them. Specimen: CD4+ or CD8+ T cells sorted from blood, collected in a trial of the OX40 agonist ivuxolimab. This receptor was obtained from an adult with an advanced solid tumor such as melanoma, head and neck, liver or kidney cancer. The chain joins TRBV6-1 to TRBJ2-2; D is undetermined. DNA of the CDR3: TGTGCCAGCATAGGAGCCGGGGAGCTGTTTTTT. It translates to CASIGAGELFF.